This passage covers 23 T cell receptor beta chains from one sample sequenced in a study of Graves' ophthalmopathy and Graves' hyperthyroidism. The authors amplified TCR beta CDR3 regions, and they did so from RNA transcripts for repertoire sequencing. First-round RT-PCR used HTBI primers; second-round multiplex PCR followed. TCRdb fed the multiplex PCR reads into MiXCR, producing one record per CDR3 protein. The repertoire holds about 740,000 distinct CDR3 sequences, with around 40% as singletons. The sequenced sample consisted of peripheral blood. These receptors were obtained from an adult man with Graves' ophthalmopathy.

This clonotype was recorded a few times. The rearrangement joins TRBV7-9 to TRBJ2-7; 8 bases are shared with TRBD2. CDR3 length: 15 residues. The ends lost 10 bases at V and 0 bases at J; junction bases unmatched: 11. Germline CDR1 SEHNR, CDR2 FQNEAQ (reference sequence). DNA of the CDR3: TGTGCCACCAGTGGGGTAGCGGGGTCCTCCTACGAGCAGTACTTC. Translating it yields CATSGVAGSSYEQYF.

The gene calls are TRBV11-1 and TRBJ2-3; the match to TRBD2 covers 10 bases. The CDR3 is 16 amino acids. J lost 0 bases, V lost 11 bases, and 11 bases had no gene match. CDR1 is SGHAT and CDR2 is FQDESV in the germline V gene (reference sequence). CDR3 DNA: TGTGCCGCAGGAGAGCGGGAGGGTTCGAGCACAGATACGCAGTATTTT. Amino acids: CAAGEREGSSTDTQYF.

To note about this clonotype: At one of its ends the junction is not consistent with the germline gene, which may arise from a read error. In DNA, the CDR3 is TGTGCCAGCAGCTTACCGGGACAGGTTAATGAAAGACTGTTTTTT. Translated, it gives CASSLPGQVNERLFF. The chain carries TRBV7-3 and TRBJ1-4; 8 bases line up with TRBD1. Per the germline V gene, CDR1 is SGHTA and CDR2 is FQGTGA. This CDR3 has 15 residues.

The CDR3 loop reads CATGGEGMNYGYTF. DNA for the CDR3: TGTGCCACAGGGGGCGAGGGCATGAACTATGGCTACACCTTC. This rearrangement joins TRBV10-3 to TRBJ1-2, with 8 bases that match TRBD1. The CDR3 contains 14 residues. CDR1 and CDR2 (germline): ENHRY, SYGVKD. V gave up 10 bases and J gave up 2 bases; unmatched junction bases: 9.

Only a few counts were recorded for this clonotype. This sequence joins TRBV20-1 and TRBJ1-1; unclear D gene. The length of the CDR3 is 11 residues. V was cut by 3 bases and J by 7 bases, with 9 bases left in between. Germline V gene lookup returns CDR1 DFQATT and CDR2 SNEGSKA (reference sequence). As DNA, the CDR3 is TGCAGTGCTAGGAGACACTTTGAAGCTTTCTTT. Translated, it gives CSARRHFEAFF.

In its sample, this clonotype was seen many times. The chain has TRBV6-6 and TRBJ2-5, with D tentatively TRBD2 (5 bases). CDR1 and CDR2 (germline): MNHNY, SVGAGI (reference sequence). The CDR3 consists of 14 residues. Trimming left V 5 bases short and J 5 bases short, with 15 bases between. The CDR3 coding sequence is TGTGCCAGCAGTCGCCGGACTGGCTTTGAGACCCAGTACTTC. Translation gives CASSRRTGFETQYF.

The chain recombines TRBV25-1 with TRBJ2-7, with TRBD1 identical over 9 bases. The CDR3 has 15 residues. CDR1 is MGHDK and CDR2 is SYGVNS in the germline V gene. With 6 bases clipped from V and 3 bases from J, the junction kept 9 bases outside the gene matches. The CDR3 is CASSAGKGQGYEQYF. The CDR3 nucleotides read TGTGCCAGCAGCGCCGGAAAGGGACAGGGCTACGAGCAGTACTTC.

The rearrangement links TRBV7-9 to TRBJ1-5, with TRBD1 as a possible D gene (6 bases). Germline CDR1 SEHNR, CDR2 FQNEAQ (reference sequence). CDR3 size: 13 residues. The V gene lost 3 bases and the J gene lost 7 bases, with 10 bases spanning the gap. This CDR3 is CASSFLTGQPQHF. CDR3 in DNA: TGTGCCAGCAGCTTCCTGACAGGCCAGCCCCAGCATTTT.

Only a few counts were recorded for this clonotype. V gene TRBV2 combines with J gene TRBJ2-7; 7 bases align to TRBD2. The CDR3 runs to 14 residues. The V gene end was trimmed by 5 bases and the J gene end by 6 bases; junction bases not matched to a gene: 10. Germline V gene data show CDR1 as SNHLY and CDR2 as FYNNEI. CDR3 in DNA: TGTGCCAGCAGTCTAACTAGCGAATCGGTCGAGCAGTACTTC. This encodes CASSLTSESVEQYF.

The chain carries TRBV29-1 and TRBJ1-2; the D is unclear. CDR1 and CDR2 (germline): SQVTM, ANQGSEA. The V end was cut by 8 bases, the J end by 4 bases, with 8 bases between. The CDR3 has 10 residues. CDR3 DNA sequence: TGCAGCCCCGGTGTCTATGGCTACACCTTC. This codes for CSPGVYGYTF.

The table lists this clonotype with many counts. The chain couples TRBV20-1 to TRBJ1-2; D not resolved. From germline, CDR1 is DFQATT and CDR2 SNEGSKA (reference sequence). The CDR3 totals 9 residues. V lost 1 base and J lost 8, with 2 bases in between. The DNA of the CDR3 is TGCAGTGCTAGAGTGGGCTACACCTTC. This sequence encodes CSARVGYTF.

CDR3 sequence reads: CASRSEGGETQYF. The CDR3 bases are TGCGCCAGCAGGTCGGAGGGCGGGGAGACCCAGTACTTC. This chain connects TRBV5-1 to TRBJ2-5; a possible D gene is TRBD2 (6 bases). The CDR3 runs to 13 residues. V shed 5 bases and J shed 5 bases, with 13 bases lying between them. CDR1 and CDR2 (germline): SGHRS, YFSETQ. Combining the CDR3 with reference TRBV5-1 and TRBJ2-5 gives the whole variable domain KAGVTQTPRYLIKTRGQQVTLSCSPISGHRSVSWYQQTPGQGLQFLFEYFSETQRNKGNFPGRFSGRQFSNSRSEMNVSTLELGDSALYLCASRSEGGETQYFGPGTRLLVL.

Here the CDR3 reads CSVDEGTGGSTDTQYF. The CDR3 nucleotides read TGCAGCGTTGATGAGGGGACAGGGGGCAGCACAGATACGCAGTATTTT. The chain uses TRBV29-1 and TRBJ2-3; 12 bases align to TRBD1. V dropped 3 bases and J dropped 0; count of bases not matched to a gene: 4. This CDR3 comprises 16 residues. Per the germline V gene, CDR1 is SQVTM and CDR2 is ANQGSEA.

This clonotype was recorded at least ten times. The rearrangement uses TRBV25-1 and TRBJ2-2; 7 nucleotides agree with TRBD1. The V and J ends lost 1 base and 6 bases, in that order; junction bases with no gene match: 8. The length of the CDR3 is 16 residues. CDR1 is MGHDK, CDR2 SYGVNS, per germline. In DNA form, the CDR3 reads TGTGCCAGCAGTGAATTCAAGCAGGGGGTTCCCGGGGAGCTGTTTTTT. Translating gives CASSEFKQGVPGELFF.

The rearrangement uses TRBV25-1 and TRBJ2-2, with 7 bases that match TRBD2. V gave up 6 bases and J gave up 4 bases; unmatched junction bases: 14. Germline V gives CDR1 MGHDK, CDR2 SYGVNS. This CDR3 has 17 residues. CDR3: CASSGALWGGSTGELFF. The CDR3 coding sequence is TGTGCCAGCAGCGGGGCCCTTTGGGGCGGGAGCACCGGGGAGCTGTTTTTT.

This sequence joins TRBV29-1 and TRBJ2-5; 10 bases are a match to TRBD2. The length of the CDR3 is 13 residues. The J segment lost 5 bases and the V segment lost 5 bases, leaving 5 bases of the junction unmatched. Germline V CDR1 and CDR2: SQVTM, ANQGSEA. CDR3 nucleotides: TGCAGCGTTAGCGGGGGGGCCTTGGAGACCCAGTACTTC. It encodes CSVSGGALETQYF.

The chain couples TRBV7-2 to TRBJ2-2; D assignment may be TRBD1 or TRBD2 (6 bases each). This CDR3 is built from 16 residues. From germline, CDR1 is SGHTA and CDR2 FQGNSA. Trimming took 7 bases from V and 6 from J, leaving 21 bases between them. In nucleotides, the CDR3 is TGTGCCAGCACCACCGCGGGACAACAGTATGCCGGGGAGCTGTTTTTT. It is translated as CASTTAGQQYAGELFF.

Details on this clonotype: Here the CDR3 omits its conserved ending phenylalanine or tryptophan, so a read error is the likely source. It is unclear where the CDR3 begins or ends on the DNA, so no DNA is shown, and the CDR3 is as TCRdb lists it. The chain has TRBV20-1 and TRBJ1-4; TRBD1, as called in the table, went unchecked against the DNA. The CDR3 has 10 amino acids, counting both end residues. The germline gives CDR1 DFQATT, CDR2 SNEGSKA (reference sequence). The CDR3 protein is CSARTPRRGR.

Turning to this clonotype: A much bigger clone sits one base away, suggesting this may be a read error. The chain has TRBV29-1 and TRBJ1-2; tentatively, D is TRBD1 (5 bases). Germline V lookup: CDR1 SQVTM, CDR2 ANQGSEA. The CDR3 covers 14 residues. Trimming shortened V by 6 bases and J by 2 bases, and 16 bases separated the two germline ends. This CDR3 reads CSVAVQGINYGYTF. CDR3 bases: TGCAGCGTCGCGGTGCAGGGCATCAACTATGGCTACACCTTC.

DNA for the CDR3: TGTGCCAGCAGTGAAGGGACTAGCGGGCGAATATACTCCTACGAGCAGTACTTC. It yields the protein CASSEGTSGRIYSYEQYF. The chain employs TRBV2 and TRBJ2-7; TRBD2 matches 11 bases. Germline values: CDR1 SNHLY, CDR2 FYNNEI. The length of the CDR3 is 18 residues. The junction had 8 bases not matched to a gene; V was cut back by 1 base and J by 0 bases.

CDR3 nucleotides: TGTGCCAGCAGCCAGTTGACAGTCTCCTACGAGCAGTACTTC. Protein: CASSQLTVSYEQYF. The V gene is TRBV14, the J gene TRBJ2-7; D perhaps matches TRBD1 (5 bases). The CDR3 extends over 14 amino acids. Trimming removed 3 bases at V and 0 bases at J, with 9 bases between. Germline V lookup: CDR1 SGHDN, CDR2 FVKESK.

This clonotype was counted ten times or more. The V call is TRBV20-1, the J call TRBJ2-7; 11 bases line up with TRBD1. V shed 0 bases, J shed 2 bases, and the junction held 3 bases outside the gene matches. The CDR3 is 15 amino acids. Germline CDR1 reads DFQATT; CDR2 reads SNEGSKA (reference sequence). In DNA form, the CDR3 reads TGCAGTGCTAGAGATCGGGGACAGGGGGCCTACGAGCAGTACTTC. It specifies CSARDRGQGAYEQYF.

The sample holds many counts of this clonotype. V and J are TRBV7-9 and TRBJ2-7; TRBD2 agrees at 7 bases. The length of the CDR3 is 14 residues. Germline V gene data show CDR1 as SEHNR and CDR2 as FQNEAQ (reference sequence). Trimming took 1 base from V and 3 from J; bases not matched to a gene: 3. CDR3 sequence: CASSLGGGGYEQYF. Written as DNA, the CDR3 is TGTGCCAGCAGCTTAGGCGGCGGGGGCTACGAGCAGTACTTC.